Below, one T cell receptor (beta chain) is given with its context. The investigators made TCR beta cDNA from 400 to 500 ng total RNA, using a constant-region primer. Nested multiplex PCR, run for three rounds with slightly modified ARM-PCR, yielded TCR beta libraries. Researchers ran the first two PCR rounds for around 10 cycles each with TRBV1-TRBV30 forward primers and a C-beta reverse primer. Each CDR3 protein is one row after TCRdb ran MiXCR on the multiplex PCR reads. The data contain roughly 91,000 distinct CDR3 sequences, over 55% of them singletons. This CDR3 spans 14 amino acids. Germline V gene sequence: CDR1 MNHEY, CDR2 SVGAGI. Trimming left V 8 bases short and J 9 bases short, with 22 bases between. This sample was included in a study of tumor-infiltrating lymphocytes in primary liver carcinoma. Study context: Stage T1-T3 N0M0 and a size of 4.2 to 10 cm characterized the tumors.

Scientists recovered RNA and DNA together from approximately 20-30 mg of unsorted bulk tissue. Samples came from superior, inferior, lateral poles and tumor centre. All tumor specimens exceeded 75% viable tumor cells. V gene TRBV6-5 combines with J gene TRBJ2-5; possible D gene TRBD2, 5 bases. The clonotype originates from a woman aged 55-75 years with primary liver carcinoma and hepatitis B virus infection. The sequencing sample was made of liver tumor tissue from sampling region 5. Subset of the sample: tumor region T5, tumor centre. Here the CDR3 DNA reads TGTGCCAGCCAGAGGGCGCAGGTGGCGGAGGCCCAGTACTTC. Translated, it gives CASQRAQVAEAQYF.